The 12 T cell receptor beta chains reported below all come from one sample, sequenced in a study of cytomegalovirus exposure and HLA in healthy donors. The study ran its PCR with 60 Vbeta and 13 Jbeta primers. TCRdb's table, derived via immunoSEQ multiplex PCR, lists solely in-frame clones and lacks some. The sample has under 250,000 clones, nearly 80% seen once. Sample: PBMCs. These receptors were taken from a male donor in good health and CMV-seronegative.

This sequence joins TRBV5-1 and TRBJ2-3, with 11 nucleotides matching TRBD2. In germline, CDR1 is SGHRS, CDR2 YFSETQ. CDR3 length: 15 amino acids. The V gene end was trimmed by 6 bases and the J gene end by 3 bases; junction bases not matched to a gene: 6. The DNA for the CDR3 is TGCGCCAGCACCGCTAGCGGGGGGTGGACAGATACGCAGTATTTT. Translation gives CASTASGGWTDTQYF.

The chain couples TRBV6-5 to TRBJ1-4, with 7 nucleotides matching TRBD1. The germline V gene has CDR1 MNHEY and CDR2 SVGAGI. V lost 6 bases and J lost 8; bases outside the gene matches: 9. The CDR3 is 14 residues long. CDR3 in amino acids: CASSIRGAGEKLFF. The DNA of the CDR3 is TGTGCCAGCAGCATCAGGGGGGCGGGGGAAAAACTGTTTTTT.

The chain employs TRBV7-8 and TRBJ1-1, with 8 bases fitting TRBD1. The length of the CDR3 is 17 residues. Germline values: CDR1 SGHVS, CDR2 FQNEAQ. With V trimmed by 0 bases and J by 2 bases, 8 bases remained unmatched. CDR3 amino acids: CASSLAISTGVNTEAFF. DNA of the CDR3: TGTGCCAGCAGCTTAGCCATCTCGACAGGGGTAAACACTGAAGCTTTCTTT.

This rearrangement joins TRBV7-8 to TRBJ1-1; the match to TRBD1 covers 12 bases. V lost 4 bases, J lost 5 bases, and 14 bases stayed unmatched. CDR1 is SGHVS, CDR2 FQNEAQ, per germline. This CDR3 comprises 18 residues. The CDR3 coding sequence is TGTGCCAGCAGCTCCATTCGGCCGGGACAGGGGGCGGTGACTGAAGCTTTCTTT. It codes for CASSSIRPGQGAVTEAFF.

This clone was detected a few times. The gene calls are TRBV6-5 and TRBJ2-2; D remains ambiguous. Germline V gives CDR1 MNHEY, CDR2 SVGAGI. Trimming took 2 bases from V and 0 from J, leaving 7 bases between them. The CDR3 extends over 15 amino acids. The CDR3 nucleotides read TGTGCCAGCAGTTACGGGCAGACGAACACCGGGGAGCTGTTTTTT. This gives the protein CASSYGQTNTGELFF.

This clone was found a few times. CDR3 in amino acids: CASSLQGYNGYTF. The CDR3 DNA sequence: TGTGCCAGCAGCCTACAGGGATACAATGGCTACACCTTC. J is TRBJ1-2 and V is TRBV6-1, with D possibly matching TRBD1 (6 bases). CDR3 length: 13 residues. CDR1 is MNHNS, CDR2 SASEGT, per germline. V lost 6 bases to trimming and J lost 6 bases, with 14 bases between them.

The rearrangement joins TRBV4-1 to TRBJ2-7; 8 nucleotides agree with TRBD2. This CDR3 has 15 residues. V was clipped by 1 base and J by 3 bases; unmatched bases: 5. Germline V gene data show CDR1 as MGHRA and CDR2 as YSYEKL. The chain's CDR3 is CASSQVPAGDYEQYF. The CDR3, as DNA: TGCGCCAGCAGCCAAGTTCCAGCGGGAGACTACGAGCAGTACTTC.

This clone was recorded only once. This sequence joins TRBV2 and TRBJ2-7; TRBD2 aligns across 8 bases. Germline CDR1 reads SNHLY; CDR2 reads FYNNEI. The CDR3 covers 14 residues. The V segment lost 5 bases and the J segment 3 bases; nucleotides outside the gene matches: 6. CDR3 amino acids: CASSQPGLGYEQYF. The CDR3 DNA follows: TGTGCCAGCAGTCAGCCGGGACTAGGCTACGAGCAGTACTTC.

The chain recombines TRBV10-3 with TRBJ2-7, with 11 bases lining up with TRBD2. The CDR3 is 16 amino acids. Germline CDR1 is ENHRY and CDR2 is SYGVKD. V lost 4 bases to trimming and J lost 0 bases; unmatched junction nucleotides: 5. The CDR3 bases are TGTGCCATCAGTGGCGCCGGGACTAGCGGCTCCTACGAGCAGTACTTC. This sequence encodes CAISGAGTSGSYEQYF.

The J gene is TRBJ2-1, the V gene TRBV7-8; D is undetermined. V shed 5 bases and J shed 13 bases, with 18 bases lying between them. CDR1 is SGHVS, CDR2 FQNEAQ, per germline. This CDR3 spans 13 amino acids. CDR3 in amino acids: CASSTPLRNVQFF. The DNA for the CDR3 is TGTGCCAGCAGCACCCCACTGCGGAACGTCCAGTTCTTC.

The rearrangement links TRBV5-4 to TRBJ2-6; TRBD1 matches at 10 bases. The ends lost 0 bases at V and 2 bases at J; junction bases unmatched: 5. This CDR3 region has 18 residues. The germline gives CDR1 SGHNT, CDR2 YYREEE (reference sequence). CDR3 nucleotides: TGTGCCAGCAGCTTGGCTGACAGGGGGCAAGCTGGGGCCAACGTCCTGACTTTC. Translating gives CASSLADRGQAGANVLTF.

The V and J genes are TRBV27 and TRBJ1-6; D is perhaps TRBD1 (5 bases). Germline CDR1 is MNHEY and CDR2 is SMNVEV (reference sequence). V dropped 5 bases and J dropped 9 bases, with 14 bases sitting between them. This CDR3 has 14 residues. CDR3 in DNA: TGTGCCAGCAGTATGGAGGGGTCGGGTTCACCCCTCCACTTT. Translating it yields CASSMEGSGSPLHF.